These T cell receptor beta chains were read from a single sample in a study of blood T cell repertoires in COVID-19. Clones were sequenced by immunoSEQ multiplex PCR, and TCRdb holds only the in-frame ones, with some missing. Of 200,000 to 300,000 clones in the sample, 75% to 90% were seen once. Input material: PBMCs or T cells enriched from blood (not recorded which). The receptors originated from a woman under 40 who had recovered from COVID-19. The CDR3 runs from the conserved cysteine through the conserved F or W. D genes are given only for firm matches. Where a row states a size, it is once, few, many or the class of an expanded clone; other rows omit it.

abundance	v_gene	j_gene	d_gene	CDR3nt	CDR3aa
once	TRBV9	TRBJ1-2	-	TGTGCCAGCAGTCGCTGGTCTACCGGCTACACCTTC	CASSRWSTGYTF
-	TRBV27	TRBJ2-2	-	TGTGCCAGCAGTACCTGGACTTTCGGCACCGGGGAGCTGTTTTTT	CASSTWTFGTGELFF
-	TRBV29-1	TRBJ2-2	-	TGCAGCGTTGAAGATCCTCAGGGGCCCGGGGAGCTGTTTTTT	CSVEDPQGPGELFF
-	TRBV5-5	TRBJ1-5	-	TGTGCCAGCAGCTTGGATGGAGTGGGGCATCAGCCCCAGCATTTT	CASSLDGVGHQPQHF
-	TRBV7-9	TRBJ1-1	-	TGTGCCAGCAGCTTGGTGGGTGCGACAGATATGAACACTGAAGCTTTCTTT	CASSLVGATDMNTEAFF
-	TRBV11-1	TRBJ1-4	TRBD1	TGTGCCAGCAGCCGGACAGGGGGTGATGAAAAACTGTTTTTT	CASSRTGGDEKLFF
-	TRBV7-2	TRBJ2-1	-	TGTGCCAGCAGCTTAAGTGGAGCGGCTACCCACAATGAGCAGTTCTTC	CASSLSGAATHNEQFF
-	TRBV5-6	TRBJ2-1	TRBD2	TGTGCCAGCAGCCCGGAACTAGCGGGCGGCTACAATGAGCAGTTCTTC	CASSPELAGGYNEQFF
-	TRBV7-2	TRBJ1-1	TRBD1	TGTGCCAGCAAACAGGGGCAGGTAGTCACTGAAGCTTTCTTT	CASKQGQVVTEAFF
-	TRBV4-3	TRBJ2-1	-	TGCGCCAGCAGCCAAGACTCAGGGGTCTACTACAATGAGCAGTTCTTC	CASSQDSGVYYNEQFF
-	TRBV9	TRBJ1-2	-	TGTGCCAGCAGCCCCCGACAGGCTACCCTCTATGGCTACACCTTC	CASSPRQATLYGYTF
-	TRBV28	TRBJ1-1	TRBD1	TGTGCCAGCAGACCACAGGGGGCGAGAACTGAAGCTTTCTTT	CASRPQGARTEAFF
-	TRBV9	TRBJ2-2	-	TGTGCCAGCAGCGTAGAGACAGGCCGCCGATTGAACACCGGGGAGCTGTTTTTT	CASSVETGRRLNTGELFF
-	TRBV20-1	TRBJ1-5	-	TGCAGTGCTAGGGACAGCCGGTCCCAGCATTTT	CSARDSRSQHF
-	TRBV19	TRBJ2-5	-	TGTGCCAGTAGTATAGGGGGCCGAGAGACCCAGTACTTC	CASSIGGRETQYF
-	TRBV30	TRBJ2-1	-	TGTGCCTTCTTCGTTTTGAATGAGCAGTTCTTC	CAFFVLNEQFF
-	TRBV28	TRBJ2-1	TRBD2	TGTGCCAGCAGTTTATTTACCAGCGGGAGCCCCTCTTTTATTTACAATGAGCAGTTCTTC	CASSLFTSGSPSFIYNEQFF